These 25 T cell receptor beta chains share one sample of origin, sequenced in a study of blood T cell repertoires in COVID-19. Clones were read by immunoSEQ multiplex PCR, and TCRdb kept only the in-frame ones, dropping some. The table lists some 290,000 clones, 90% of them singletons. The material sequenced was PBMCs or T cells enriched from blood (not recorded which). The receptor source for this set is a woman between 25 and 40 years old who had been exposed to COVID-19.

The chain uses TRBV6-4 and TRBJ1-1; D not resolved. Trimming took off 7 bases at V and 6 bases at J, with 15 bases between the two ends. The length of the CDR3 is 13 residues. Germline V gives CDR1 MRHNA, CDR2 SNTAGT. CDR3 residues: CASTLTPGAEAFF. CDR3 DNA sequence: TGTGCCAGCACCCTGACTCCGGGTGCTGAAGCTTTCTTT.

The chain carries TRBV7-9 and TRBJ1-4; D perhaps matches TRBD1 (6 bases). The V gene lost 8 bases and the J gene lost 4 bases, with 29 bases spanning the gap. This CDR3 comprises 19 residues. Per germline, CDR1 SEHNR and CDR2 FQNEAQ (reference sequence). The CDR3 DNA reads as TGTGCCAGCGAATTCCGGCAAGAGACTGGACAGACCTTTAATGAAAAACTGTTTTTT. Amino acids: CASEFRQETGQTFNEKLFF.

This chain joins TRBV25-1 and TRBJ2-7, with 7 bases lining up with TRBD1. The J segment lost 8 bases and the V segment lost 6 bases, leaving 7 bases of the junction unmatched. CDR3 length: 12 amino acids. Germline CDR1 MGHDK, CDR2 SYGVNS. The CDR3, as DNA: TGTGCCAGCAGCGAGACAGGGAATAAGCAGTACTTC. This encodes CASSETGNKQYF.

The J gene is TRBJ2-1, the V gene TRBV3-1 (or the pseudogene TRBV3-2); 9 bases agree with TRBD1. V gave up 4 bases and J gave up 9 bases; unmatched junction bases: 7. The CDR3 runs 14 residues. CDR1 and CDR2 (germline): LGHDT, YNNKEL (reference sequence). This chain's CDR3 is CASSRDREFPEQFF. For the CDR3, the DNA is TGTGCCAGCAGCCGGGACAGGGAGTTCCCTGAGCAGTTCTTC.

The chain combines TRBV6-4 with TRBJ1-2; 8 bases map to TRBD1. The CDR3 is made up of 15 amino acids. The ends lost 11 bases at V and 1 base at J; junction bases unmatched: 12. Germline values: CDR1 MRHNA, CDR2 SNTAGT. The CDR3 nucleotides are TGTGCCCTCACGGCCGGGACAGGATATAACTATGGCTACACCTTC. It is translated as CALTAGTGYNYGYTF.

The CDR3 DNA follows: TGTGCCAGCAGCTTCCGGGACAGGCAAGCTAACTATGGCTACACCTTC. It is translated as CASSFRDRQANYGYTF. This rearrangement joins TRBV7-9 to TRBJ1-2, with 8 positions matching TRBD1. This CDR3 spans 16 amino acids. Germline values: CDR1 SEHNR, CDR2 FQNEAQ (reference sequence). V trimming: 3 bases; J trimming: 0 bases; junction bases outside the gene matches: 6.

The CDR3 spells CASSEYPAGEKEKLFF. The CDR3 DNA is TGTGCCAGCAGTGAATACCCCGCGGGGGAAAAGGAAAAACTGTTTTTT. The genes are TRBV25-1 and TRBJ1-4; TRBD1 might be the D (5 bases). The CDR3 loop spans 16 amino acids. The germline gives CDR1 MGHDK, CDR2 SYGVNS. The V end lost 0 bases, the J end lost 8 bases, and 16 bases lay between the germline ends.

Here the CDR3 reads CASSNGTSGGRVHEQYF. CDR3 sequence (DNA): TGTGCCAGCAGCAACGGGACTAGCGGGGGAAGAGTCCACGAGCAGTACTTC. The J gene is TRBJ2-7, the V gene TRBV6-2 or TRBV6-3; 14 bases match TRBD2. From germline, CDR1 is MNHEY and CDR2 SVGEGT. Germline trimming cut 6 bases from V and 5 bases from J; bases unmatched to any gene: 12. This CDR3 spans 17 amino acids.

The chain recombines TRBV7-9 with TRBJ1-1, with D unclear. The CDR3 runs 16 residues. Germline lookup yields CDR1 SEHNR and CDR2 FQNEAQ (reference sequence). V was pared by 0 bases and J by 5 bases, with 16 bases between. As DNA, the CDR3 is TGTGCCAGCAGCTTAGCATCGGGCTTCGGGAAGACTGAAGCTTTCTTT. This sequence encodes CASSLASGFGKTEAFF.

The count of this clone is one. The chain recombines TRBV28 with TRBJ1-1; no reliable D call. CDR1 and CDR2 from the germline V gene are MDHEN and SYDVKM. V dropped 4 bases and J dropped 2 bases, with 11 bases sitting between them. This CDR3 has 14 amino acids. In DNA, the CDR3 is TGTGCCAGCAGTTCCCGACATCTAAACACTGAAGCTTTCTTT. As protein: CASSSRHLNTEAFF. Full variable domain (outside the CDR3, taken from reference TRBV28 and TRBJ1-1): DVKVTQSSRYLVKRTGEKVFLECVQDMDHENMFWYRQDPGLGLRLIYFSYDVKMKEKGDIPEGYSVSREKKERFSLILESASTNQTSMYLCASSSRHLNTEAFFGQGTRLTVV.

V and J are TRBV5-1 and TRBJ1-6; 8 nucleotides agree with TRBD1. This CDR3 contains 17 residues. The V gene end was trimmed by 4 bases and the J gene end by 4 bases; junction bases not matched to a gene: 10. The germline V gene encodes CDR1 SGHRS and CDR2 YFSETQ. CDR3 in DNA: TGCGCCAGCAGCGATAAAAGACAGGGGATATATAATTCACCCCTCCACTTT. This sequence encodes CASSDKRQGIYNSPLHF. Looking up the rest from reference TRBV5-1 and TRBJ1-6 gives the full variable domain: KAGVTQTPRYLIKTRGQQVTLSCSPISGHRSVSWYQQTPGQGLQFLFEYFSETQRNKGNFPGRFSGRQFSNSRSEMNVSTLELGDSALYLCASSDKRQGIYNSPLHFGNGTRLTVT.

This chain joins TRBV29-1 and TRBJ1-2, with 7 bases aligning to TRBD1. In germline, CDR1 is SQVTM, CDR2 ANQGSEA. This CDR3 region has 13 residues. V was pared by 3 bases and J by 8 bases, with 9 bases of the junction left unmatched. For the CDR3, the DNA is TGCAGCGTTGATTTGGAACAGGGGATCGGCTACACCTTC. Residues: CSVDLEQGIGYTF. Variable domain in full (rest from reference TRBV29-1 and TRBJ1-2): SAVISQKPSRDICQRGTSLTIQCQVDSQVTMMFWYRQQPGQSLTLIATANQGSEATYESGFVIDKFPISRPNLTFSTLTVSNMSPEDSSIYLCSVDLEQGIGYTFGSGTRLTVV.

The rearrangement links TRBV9 to TRBJ1-2, with TRBD1 as a possible D gene (6 bases). CDR1 is SGDLS and CDR2 is YYNGEE in the germline V gene. With 1 base removed from V and 4 bases from J, the gap between germline ends came to 14 bases. The CDR3 consists of 15 residues. The CDR3 spells CASSVSFGGRYGYTF. In DNA form, the CDR3 reads TGTGCCAGCAGCGTAAGTTTTGGGGGCCGCTATGGCTACACCTTC.

The chain combines TRBV19 with TRBJ2-6; the D gene is possibly TRBD1 (6 bases). The V end was cut by 1 base, the J end by 0 bases, with 13 bases between. The CDR3 is made up of 18 amino acids. The germline V gene encodes CDR1 LNHDA and CDR2 SQIVND (reference sequence). CDR3 protein: CASSIAGTRFSGANVLTF. CDR3 DNA sequence: TGTGCCAGTAGTATAGCCGGGACACGATTCTCTGGGGCCAACGTCCTGACTTTC. Looking up the rest from reference TRBV19 and TRBJ2-6 gives the full variable domain: DGGITQSPKYLFRKEGQNVTLSCEQNLNHDAMYWYRQDPGQGLRLIYYSQIVNDFQKGDIAEGYSVSREKKESFPLTVTSAQKNPTAFYLCASSIAGTRFSGANVLTFGAGSRLTVL.

This sequence joins TRBV7-2 and TRBJ2-1; 8 bases fit TRBD2. This CDR3 spans 16 amino acids. Germline V lookup: CDR1 SGHTA, CDR2 FQGNSA. J lost 6 bases, V lost 3 bases, and 10 bases had no gene match. The CDR3 loop reads CASSFSGTRVGNEQFF. CDR3 nucleotides: TGTGCCAGCAGCTTTTCCGGGACTAGGGTGGGCAATGAGCAGTTCTTC. The variable domain in full, completed from reference TRBV7-2 and TRBJ2-1, reads GAGVSQSPSNKVTEKGKDVELRCDPISGHTALYWYRQSLGQGLEFLIYFQGNSAPDKSGLPSDRFSAERTGGSVSTLTIQRTQQEDSAVYLCASSFSGTRVGNEQFFGPGTRLTVL.

The chain joins TRBV19 to TRBJ1-2; 7 bases match TRBD1. The ends lost 6 bases at V and 6 bases at J; junction bases unmatched: 7. There are 13 residues in the CDR3. In germline, CDR1 is LNHDA, CDR2 SQIVND (reference sequence). The CDR3 bases are TGTGCCAGTAGGTATGGACAGGTGAATGGCTACACCTTC. Translation: CASRYGQVNGYTF.

This clone has only one observation. The rearrangement links TRBV5-5 to TRBJ2-7; D is possibly TRBD2 (5 bases). Trimming removed 2 bases at V and 3 bases at J, with 9 bases between. CDR3 size: 13 residues. Germline-derived CDR1 and CDR2 are SGHKS and YYEKEE (reference sequence). The CDR3 DNA reads as TGTGCCAGCAGCTTCCGGGGATACTACGAGCAGTACTTC. As protein: CASSFRGYYEQYF.

This chain links TRBV19 with TRBJ1-2; 10 bases are shared with TRBD1. CDR1 LNHDA and CDR2 SQIVND come from the germline V gene (reference sequence). Trimming removed 5 bases from V and 6 bases from J; junction bases left unmatched: 9. The CDR3 consists of 15 residues. The CDR3 spells CASSFRRDRGDGYTF. The CDR3 DNA reads as TGTGCCAGTAGTTTTCGCCGGGACAGGGGTGATGGCTACACCTTC.

CDR3 in DNA: TGTGCCAGCAGTCACAGGGAAGGGTACAATTCACCCCTCCACTTT. Protein sequence: CASSHREGYNSPLHF. The rearrangement joins TRBV11-2 to TRBJ1-6, with D possibly being TRBD1 (6 bases). V was clipped by 6 bases and J by 7 bases, with 16 bases between them. The CDR3 contains 15 residues. Germline V gene lookup returns CDR1 SGHAT and CDR2 FQNNGV.

This clone showed up just a few times. V usage is TRBV3-1 (or the pseudogene TRBV3-2) and J usage is TRBJ1-2; tentative D call: TRBD1 (6 bases). V gave up 4 bases and J gave up 4 bases, with 16 bases separating them. The germline gives CDR1 LGHDT, CDR2 YNNKEL (reference sequence). The length of the CDR3 is 15 residues. The CDR3 DNA sequence: TGTGCCAGCAGCCGAGATGGGCGGGGGGCCTATGGCTACACCTTC. This encodes CASSRDGRGAYGYTF.

This chain uses TRBV5-1 with TRBJ1-3; 7 bases are a match to TRBD1. Germline V gene lookup returns CDR1 SGHRS and CDR2 YFSETQ. The CDR3 runs 14 residues. V dropped 3 bases and J dropped 8; count of bases not matched to a gene: 8. The CDR3 DNA is TGCGCCAGCAGCTATACCCCAGGGGGAGACACCATATATTTT. Translated: CASSYTPGGDTIYF.

The table lists this clone with a count of one. The genes are TRBV5-1 and TRBJ2-3; D perhaps matches TRBD2 (6 bases). CDR3 length: 15 residues. Germline CDR1 reads SGHRS; CDR2 reads YFSETQ. The germline V and J ends were trimmed by 0 bases and 1 base, with 9 bases remaining between them. The CDR3: CASSLVASGTDTQYF. Written as DNA, the CDR3 is TGCGCCAGCAGCTTGGTGGCTAGCGGCACAGATACGCAGTATTTT.

The chain links TRBV9 to TRBJ2-2; D remains unclear. Germline CDR1 reads SGDLS; CDR2 reads YYNGEE. This CDR3 is 13 amino acids long. V was trimmed by 2 bases and J by 3 bases, leaving 5 bases between them. CDR3 nucleotides: TGTGCCAGCAGCGTTCGGGACACCGGGGAGCTGTTTTTT. Translated: CASSVRDTGELFF.

The rearrangement joins TRBV6-2 or TRBV6-3 to TRBJ1-6, with TRBD1 identical over 7 bases. The germline V gene encodes CDR1 MNHEY and CDR2 SVGEGT. The V and J ends lost 2 bases and 7 bases, in that order; junction bases with no gene match: 2. The CDR3 is made up of 14 amino acids. CDR3 DNA sequence: TGTGCCAGCAGTTACACAGGGGAGAATTCACCCCTCCACTTT. Its protein product is CASSYTGENSPLHF.

This chain links TRBV20-1 with TRBJ2-1; possible D gene TRBD1, 6 bases. V was shortened by 3 bases and J by 3 bases, with 15 bases between the two germline ends. This CDR3 contains 15 residues. Per the germline V gene, CDR1 is DFQATT and CDR2 is SNEGSKA (reference sequence). The CDR3 nucleotides read TGCAGTGCTAGTGGGGGACAAACTCTCTACAATGAGCAGTTCTTC. This translates into CSASGGQTLYNEQFF.